This entry describes one T cell receptor (beta chain). The CDR3 covers 16 residues. Germline V CDR1 and CDR2: KGHSH, LQKENI. V shed 2 bases and J shed 0 bases, with 11 bases lying between them. This sample is part of a study of response to subunit inactivated influenza vaccine. MiXCR was run by TCRdb on the RT-PCR reads, yielding one entry per CDR3 protein. The sample contains about 540,000 distinct CDR3 sequences, approximately 22% of which appear only once. In addition, the sample was reused for a study of T cells expressing NK-cell markers. Turning to that study: The authors made TCR beta cDNA libraries by 5'RACE template switching. This switching added a universal primer site and UMIs. With respect to HCMV, seven of the eight sequenced donors were seropositive, and one was seronegative.

Sequenced material: CD4+ T cells sorted from PBMCs, taken 11 to 12 days after vaccination. The rearrangement links TRBV18 to TRBJ1-5; D gene ambiguous. The sequence was obtained from a man in his fifties or sixties who received an inactivated influenza vaccine. The CDR3 nucleotides are TGTGCCAGCTCACCAGGAAACTCAAATAGCAATCAGCCCCAGCATTTT. Amino acids: CASSPGNSNSNQPQHF. Variable domain in full (rest from reference TRBV18 and TRBJ1-5): NAGVMQNPRHLVRRRGQEARLRCSPMKGHSHVYWYRQLPEEGLKFMVYLQKENIIDESGMPKERFSAEFPKEGPSILRIQQVVRGDSAAYFCASSPGNSNSNQPQHFGDGTRLSIL.